This entry lists 27 T cell receptor beta chains sequenced from one sample in a study of shared clonotypes between healthy human individuals. Produced via immunoSEQ multiplex PCR; TCRdb's table is partial and in-frame only. Of about 2.2 million clones listed, around 93% are singletons. In the naive CD8 group, cells lacked CD45RO and were positively selected for CCR7, so terminally differentiated effector memory CD45RA+ cells were left out. Sequencing was performed on naive CD8+ T cells from PBMCs. The receptors stem from a man aged 18 to 29 in good health. Some clones in this sample may be carry-over from other donors' samples.

Here the CDR3 reads CASSESGLAGGPDPSYEQYF. The DNA of the CDR3 is TGCGCCAGCAGTGAGTCCGGACTAGCGGGAGGGCCGGATCCCTCCTACGAGCAGTACTTC. V is TRBV10-2 and J is TRBJ2-7; 15 bases line up with TRBD2. The germline gives CDR1 WSHSY, CDR2 SAAADI. The J segment lost 0 bases and the V segment lost 0 bases, leaving 9 bases of the junction unmatched. This CDR3 has 20 amino acids.

The gene calls are TRBV6-5 and TRBJ1-1; 7 bases agree with TRBD1. Germline CDR1 and CDR2: MNHEY and SVGAGI. V trimming: 0 bases; J trimming: 4 bases; junction bases outside the gene matches: 5. This CDR3 has 15 amino acids. CDR3 nucleotide sequence: TGTGCCAGCAGTTACTCGAGGGGGCTGGCCACTGAAGCTTTCTTT. It translates to CASSYSRGLATEAFF.

The chain uses TRBV9 and TRBJ2-7; D gene ambiguous. Trimming shortened V by 4 bases and J by 2 bases, and 13 bases separated the two germline ends. In germline, CDR1 is SGDLS, CDR2 YYNGEE. This CDR3 region has 14 residues. CDR3 coding DNA: TGTGCCAGCAGCCCGACACCGAATGCCTACGAGCAGTACTTC. This sequence encodes CASSPTPNAYEQYF.

The chain joins TRBV27 to TRBJ1-5; D gene ambiguous. CDR3 length: 15 amino acids. Germline V gives CDR1 MNHEY, CDR2 SMNVEV (reference sequence). V was cut by 5 bases and J by 3 bases, with 14 bases left in between. For the CDR3, the DNA is TGTGCCAGCAGTCGGTGGTCCGGGGACAATCAGCCCCAGCATTTT. This gives the protein CASSRWSGDNQPQHF.

CDR3 DNA: TGTGCCAGCAGCCGATCTAGCGGCCCAGGGAATGAGCAGTTCTTC. It yields the protein CASSRSSGPGNEQFF. J is TRBJ2-1 and V is TRBV11-2; the match to TRBD2 covers 7 bases. Trimming removed 5 bases from V and 7 bases from J; junction bases left unmatched: 11. Germline CDR1 is SGHAT and CDR2 is FQNNGV. The CDR3 length is 15 residues.

This clone showed up just once. The same CDR3 can be traced to other DNA sequences in this sample. The chain is built from TRBV5-1 and TRBJ2-7; 9 bases agree with TRBD1. This CDR3 is 15 amino acids long. CDR1 SGHRS and CDR2 YFSETQ come from the germline V gene. V lost 0 bases and J lost 1; bases outside the gene matches: 2. The CDR3: CASSLVGQGSYEQYF. The CDR3, as DNA: TGCGCCAGCAGCTTGGTGGGACAGGGATCCTACGAGCAGTACTTC.

This chain links TRBV7-9 with TRBJ2-7, with 9 bases aligning to TRBD2. Germline V lookup: CDR1 SEHNR, CDR2 FQNEAQ (reference sequence). The ends lost 1 base at V and 5 bases at J; junction bases unmatched: 15. CDR3 size: 18 residues. The CDR3 loop is CASSLVAGGPSSFHEQYF. The CDR3 region has the DNA TGTGCCAGCAGCTTAGTTGCGGGAGGGCCCTCTTCTTTCCACGAGCAGTACTTC.

CDR3 coding DNA: TGTGCCAGCAGTTGGGCAGGGGGCGTCACTGAAGCTTTCTTT. This codes for CASSWAGGVTEAFF. This chain joins TRBV27 and TRBJ1-1, with 8 bases identical to TRBD1. The germline V gene has CDR1 MNHEY and CDR2 SMNVEV (reference sequence). The length of the CDR3 is 14 residues. The V gene end was trimmed by 4 bases and the J gene end by 4 bases; junction bases not matched to a gene: 5.

The rearrangement uses TRBV7-9 and TRBJ2-3; D may match TRBD1 or TRBD2 (5 bases each). Trimming removed 3 bases from V and 7 bases from J, with 17 bases in between. Per the germline V gene, CDR1 is SEHNR and CDR2 is FQNEAQ (reference sequence). CDR3 length: 15 amino acids. The DNA of the CDR3 is TGTGCCAGCAGCTTCCCGGGGCTCAAGCCACATACGCAGTATTTT. It is translated as CASSFPGLKPHTQYF.

To note about this clone: Other DNA sequences in this specimen translate into the identical CDR3. This chain connects TRBV28 to TRBJ1-1, with D unresolved. Per germline, CDR1 MDHEN and CDR2 SYDVKM. V gave up 2 bases and J gave up 1 base, with 5 bases separating them. This CDR3 is built from 13 residues. As DNA, the CDR3 is TGTGCCAGCAGTTTAATCGGGAACACTGAAGCTTTCTTT. Protein sequence: CASSLIGNTEAFF.

This rearrangement joins TRBV15 to TRBJ1-5; D ambiguous. The CDR3 runs 14 residues. V lost 7 bases and J lost 4, with 14 bases in between. Looked up from germline, CDR1 is LNHNV and CDR2 is YYDKDF (reference sequence). The CDR3 here is CATTERVLNQPQHF. The CDR3 DNA sequence: TGTGCCACCACCGAACGGGTTCTGAATCAGCCCCAGCATTTT. The full variable domain, in which reference TRBV15 and TRBJ1-5 provide the parts outside the CDR3, is DAMVIQNPRYQVTQFGKPVTLSCSQTLNHNVMYWYQQKSSQAPKLLFHYYDKDFNNEADTPDNFQSRRPNTSFCFLDIRSPGLGDTAMYLCATTERVLNQPQHFGDGTRLSIL.

V and J are TRBV19 and TRBJ2-3; D could derive from TRBD1 or TRBD2 (5 bases each). V gave up 5 bases and J gave up 1 base, with 16 bases separating them. CDR1 is LNHDA and CDR2 is SQIVND in the germline V gene (reference sequence). The CDR3 covers 16 residues. DNA of the CDR3: TGTGCCAGTAGTCCCGGGACCCTGGTGGGCACAGATACGCAGTATTTT. This encodes CASSPGTLVGTDTQYF.

The chain is built from TRBV27 and TRBJ2-1; 8 nucleotides align to TRBD2. CDR1 MNHEY and CDR2 SMNVEV come from the germline V gene (reference sequence). V gave up 7 bases and J gave up 0 bases; unmatched junction bases: 2. The CDR3 has 14 residues. CDR3: CASMSGSSYNEQFF. CDR3 DNA sequence: TGTGCCAGCATGAGCGGGAGCTCCTACAATGAGCAGTTCTTC.

Points on this clone: The sample has other DNA sequences that encode this CDR3 too. The rearrangement joins TRBV14 to TRBJ1-2; D unclear. The CDR3 has 12 residues. V was cut by 1 base and J by 4 bases, with 4 bases left in between. CDR1 SGHDN and CDR2 FVKESK come from the germline V gene. CDR3 nucleotide sequence: TGTGCCAGCAGCCAAGGGACCTATGGCTACACCTTC. As protein: CASSQGTYGYTF.

The V call is TRBV10-1, the J call TRBJ1-1, with no clear D. The CDR3 consists of 16 residues. The germline V gene has CDR1 WNHNN and CDR2 SYGVQD (reference sequence). The germline V and J ends were trimmed by 0 bases and 2 bases, with 13 bases remaining between them. CDR3 residues: CASSESRTAPNTEAFF. The CDR3 DNA follows: TGCGCCAGCAGTGAGTCCCGGACCGCTCCAAACACTGAAGCTTTCTTT.

The chain uses TRBV23-1 and TRBJ2-2, with 7 bases fitting TRBD1. TRBV23-1 is annotated as an ORF whose role is uncertain. J lost 3 bases, V lost 8 bases, and 12 bases had no gene match. The CDR3 contains 16 residues. The CDR3 DNA sequence: TGCGCCAGCTGCTTAATACGGGACAGAGACACCGGGGAGCTGTTTTTT. Its protein is CASCLIRDRDTGELFF.

This clone appeared a single time. This sequence joins TRBV7-9 and TRBJ1-2; TRBD1 matches at 8 bases. The J segment lost 8 bases and the V segment lost 7 bases, leaving 9 bases of the junction unmatched. The CDR3 loop spans 13 amino acids. Germline CDR1 and CDR2: SEHNR and FQNEAQ (reference sequence). The CDR3 region is CASTSGGASGYTF. CDR3 nucleotides: TGTGCCAGCACCTCAGGGGGCGCGTCGGGCTACACCTTC.

Only a few counts were recorded for this clone. This chain joins TRBV29-1 and TRBJ2-1; the match to TRBD2 covers 8 bases. CDR1 SQVTM and CDR2 ANQGSEA come from the germline V gene. V dropped 0 bases and J dropped 7; count of bases not matched to a gene: 14. This CDR3 region has 17 residues. As DNA, the CDR3 is TGCAGCGTTGAAGAGGTTGGGGGGACTAGTTCCTCTAATGAGCAGTTCTTC. This codes for CSVEEVGGTSSSNEQFF.

This chain connects TRBV10-3 to TRBJ1-3, with 9 bases lining up with TRBD1. Trimming removed 0 bases from V and 8 bases from J; junction bases left unmatched: 11. The CDR3 totals 17 residues. The germline V gene encodes CDR1 ENHRY and CDR2 SYGVKD. In nucleotides, the CDR3 is TGTGCCATCAGTGAGTCGTGGGACAGGGTTTTGGCGGACACCATATATTTT. Translated, it gives CAISESWDRVLADTIYF.

This chain joins TRBV13 and TRBJ2-7, with TRBD2 matching 7 bases. Losses at the gene ends were 6 bases for V and 5 bases for J; bases not matched to a gene: 10. The germline gives CDR1 PRHDT, CDR2 FYEKMQ (reference sequence). The CDR3 length is 14 residues. CDR3 coding DNA: TGTGCCAGCAGAGCTGGGCCCGGGAGGAACGAGCAGTACTTC. This sequence encodes CASRAGPGRNEQYF.

The gene calls are TRBV27 and TRBJ2-7, with 8 bases aligning to TRBD1. The V and J ends lost 3 bases and 5 bases, in that order; junction bases with no gene match: 6. Germline V gene lookup returns CDR1 MNHEY and CDR2 SMNVEV (reference sequence). The length of the CDR3 is 14 residues. The CDR3 bases are TGTGCCAGCAGTTTGATTCAGGGGGCCAACGAGCAGTACTTC. Amino acid sequence: CASSLIQGANEQYF.

This clone was observed a handful of times. This chain connects TRBV29-1 to TRBJ1-1, with unresolved D. The CDR3 contains 11 residues. The germline gives CDR1 SQVTM, CDR2 ANQGSEA. Between the trimmed V and J ends, which lost 7 bases and 2 bases, there was a span of 8 bases. The CDR3 sequence is CSANLNTEAFF. As DNA, the CDR3 is TGCAGCGCCAACCTTAACACTGAAGCTTTCTTT. The full variable domain, completed using reference TRBV29-1 and TRBJ1-1, is SAVISQKPSRDICQRGTSLTIQCQVDSQVTMMFWYRQQPGQSLTLIATANQGSEATYESGFVIDKFPISRPNLTFSTLTVSNMSPEDSSIYLCSANLNTEAFFGQGTRLTVV.

The V call is TRBV30, the J call TRBJ2-7; tentative D call: TRBD2 (5 bases). CDR3 length: 17 residues. The germline V and J ends were trimmed by 0 bases and 2 bases, with 20 bases remaining between them. CDR1 is GTSNPN and CDR2 is SVGIG in the germline V gene (reference sequence). CDR3 in amino acids: CAWSVKYVRTPTYEQYF. The CDR3 DNA reads TGTGCCTGGAGTGTAAAATACGTGAGGACTCCTACCTACGAGCAGTACTTC.

On this clone itself: The sample contains more than one DNA sequence encoding this CDR3. The chain couples TRBV27 to TRBJ2-5; a possible D gene is TRBD1 (5 bases). The V and J ends lost 3 bases and 5 bases respectively, with 10 bases between them. The CDR3 is 13 amino acids. Germline V gives CDR1 MNHEY, CDR2 SMNVEV (reference sequence). CDR3 in amino acids: CASSFVQGETQYF. CDR3 bases: TGTGCCAGCAGTTTTGTTCAGGGTGAGACCCAGTACTTC.

The genes are TRBV27 and TRBJ1-2; a possible D gene is TRBD1 (5 bases). Germline V gene data show CDR1 as MNHEY and CDR2 as SMNVEV (reference sequence). The CDR3 is 14 residues long. V lost 3 bases and J 6 bases, leaving 14 bases between the germline ends. The DNA of the CDR3 is TGTGCCAGCAGTTTTAGCGGGGGTAAGGATGGCTACACCTTC. This sequence encodes CASSFSGGKDGYTF.

The chain links TRBV9 to TRBJ2-7; 7 bases agree with TRBD2. Germline V lookup: CDR1 SGDLS, CDR2 YYNGEE. V trimming: 0 bases; J trimming: 3 bases; junction bases outside the gene matches: 6. The CDR3 has 15 amino acids. The CDR3 spells CASSVGQREGYEQYF. The CDR3 coding sequence is TGTGCCAGCAGCGTAGGTCAGCGGGAAGGCTACGAGCAGTACTTC.

The gene calls are TRBV15 and TRBJ2-7; D possibly matches TRBD1 or TRBD2 (5 bases each). Germline V lookup: CDR1 LNHNV, CDR2 YYDKDF (reference sequence). Trimming removed 5 bases at V and 2 bases at J, with 16 bases between. The CDR3 has 15 amino acids. The CDR3 DNA sequence: TGTGCCACCAGCGGGGGTCGGACGCGTGCCTACGAGCAGTACTTC. Protein sequence: CATSGGRTRAYEQYF.